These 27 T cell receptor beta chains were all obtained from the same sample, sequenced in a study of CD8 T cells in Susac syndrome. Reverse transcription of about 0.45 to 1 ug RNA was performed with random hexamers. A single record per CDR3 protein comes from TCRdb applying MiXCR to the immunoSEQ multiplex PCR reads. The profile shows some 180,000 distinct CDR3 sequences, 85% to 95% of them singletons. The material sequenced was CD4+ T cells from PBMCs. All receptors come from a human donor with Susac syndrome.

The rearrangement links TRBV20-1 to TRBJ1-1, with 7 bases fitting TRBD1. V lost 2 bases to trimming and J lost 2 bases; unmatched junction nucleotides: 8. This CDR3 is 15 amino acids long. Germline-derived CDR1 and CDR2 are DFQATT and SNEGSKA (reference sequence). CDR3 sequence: CSARRAGQRNTEAFF. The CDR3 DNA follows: TGCAGTGCTAGACGTGCGGGACAGCGAAACACTGAAGCTTTCTTT.

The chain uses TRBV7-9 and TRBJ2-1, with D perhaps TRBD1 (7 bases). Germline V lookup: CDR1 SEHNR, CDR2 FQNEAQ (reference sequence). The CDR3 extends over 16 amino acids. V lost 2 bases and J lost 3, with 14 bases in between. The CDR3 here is CASSLRIQGGYNEQFF. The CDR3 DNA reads TGTGCCAGCAGCTTAAGGATCCAGGGGGGCTACAATGAGCAGTTCTTC. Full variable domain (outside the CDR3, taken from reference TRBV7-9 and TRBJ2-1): DTGVSQNPRHKITKRGQNVTFRCDPISEHNRLYWYRQTLGQGPEFLTYFQNEAQLEKSRLLSDRFSAERPKGSFSTLEIQRTEQGDSAMYLCASSLRIQGGYNEQFFGPGTRLTVL.

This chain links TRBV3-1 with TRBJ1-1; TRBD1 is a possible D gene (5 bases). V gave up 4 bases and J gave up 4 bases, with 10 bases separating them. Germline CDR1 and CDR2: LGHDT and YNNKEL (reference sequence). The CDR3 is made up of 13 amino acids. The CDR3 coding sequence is TGTGCCAGCAGCCGGGAGAGGGGCACTGAAGCTTTCTTT. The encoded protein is CASSRERGTEAFF.

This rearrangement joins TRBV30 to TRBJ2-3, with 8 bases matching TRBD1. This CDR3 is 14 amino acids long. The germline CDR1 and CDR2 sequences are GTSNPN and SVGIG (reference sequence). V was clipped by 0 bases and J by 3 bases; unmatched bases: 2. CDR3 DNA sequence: TGTGCCTGGAGTGTCAGGGGGCGAACAGATACGCAGTATTTT. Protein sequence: CAWSVRGRTDTQYF.

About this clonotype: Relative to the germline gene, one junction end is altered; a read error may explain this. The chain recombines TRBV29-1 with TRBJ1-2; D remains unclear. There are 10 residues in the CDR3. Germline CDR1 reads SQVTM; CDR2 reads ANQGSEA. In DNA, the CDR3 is TGCAGCGTTGAAAGGTCCCCCTCCAACTTC. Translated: CSVERSPSNF. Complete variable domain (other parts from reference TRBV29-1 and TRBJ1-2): SAVISQKPSRDICQRGTSLTIQCQVDSQVTMMFWYRQQPGQSLTLIATANQGSEATYESGFVIDKFPISRPNLTFSTLTVSNMSPEDSSIYLCSVERSPSNFGSGTRLTVV.

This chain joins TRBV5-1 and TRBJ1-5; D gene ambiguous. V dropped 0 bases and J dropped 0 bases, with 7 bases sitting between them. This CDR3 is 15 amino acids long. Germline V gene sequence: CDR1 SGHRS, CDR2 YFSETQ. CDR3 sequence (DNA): TGCGCCAGCAGCTTGGTCGGTAATAGCAATCAGCCCCAGCATTTT. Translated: CASSLVGNSNQPQHF.

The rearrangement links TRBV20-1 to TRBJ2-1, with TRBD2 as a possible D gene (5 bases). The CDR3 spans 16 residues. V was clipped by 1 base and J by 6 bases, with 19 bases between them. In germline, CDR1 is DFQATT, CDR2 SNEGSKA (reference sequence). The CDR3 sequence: CSARAGGGTMPNEQFF. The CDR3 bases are TGCAGTGCTAGAGCTGGAGGAGGTACTATGCCCAATGAGCAGTTCTTC.

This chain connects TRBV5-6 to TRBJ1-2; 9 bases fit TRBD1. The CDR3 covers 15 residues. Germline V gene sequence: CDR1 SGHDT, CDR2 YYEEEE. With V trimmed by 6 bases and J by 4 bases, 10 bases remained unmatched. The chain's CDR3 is CASTNSGTGTYGYTF. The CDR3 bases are TGTGCCAGCACAAACTCCGGGACAGGGACCTATGGCTACACCTTC.

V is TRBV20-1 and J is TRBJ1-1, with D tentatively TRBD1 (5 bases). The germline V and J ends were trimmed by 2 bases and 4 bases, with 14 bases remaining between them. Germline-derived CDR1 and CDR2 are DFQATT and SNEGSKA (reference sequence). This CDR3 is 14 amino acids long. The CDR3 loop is CSARLQGSGTEAFF. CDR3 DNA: TGCAGTGCTAGACTCCAGGGTTCGGGCACTGAAGCTTTCTTT.

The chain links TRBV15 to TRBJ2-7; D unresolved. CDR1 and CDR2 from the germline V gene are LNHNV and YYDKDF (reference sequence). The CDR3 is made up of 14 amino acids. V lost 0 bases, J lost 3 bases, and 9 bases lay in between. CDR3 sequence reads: CATSREQGNYEQYF. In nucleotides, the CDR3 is TGTGCCACCAGCAGAGAACAAGGAAACTACGAGCAGTACTTC.

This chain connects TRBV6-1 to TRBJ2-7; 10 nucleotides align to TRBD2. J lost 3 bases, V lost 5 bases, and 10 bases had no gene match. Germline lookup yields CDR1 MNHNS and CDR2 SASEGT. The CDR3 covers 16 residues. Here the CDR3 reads CASSKSELAGNYEQYF. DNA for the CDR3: TGTGCCAGCAGTAAGTCGGAACTAGCGGGGAACTACGAGCAGTACTTC.

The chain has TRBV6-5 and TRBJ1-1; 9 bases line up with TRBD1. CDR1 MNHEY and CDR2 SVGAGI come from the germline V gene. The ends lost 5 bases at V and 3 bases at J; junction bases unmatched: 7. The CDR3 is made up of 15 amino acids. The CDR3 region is CASSRPGQGYTEAFF. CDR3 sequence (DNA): TGTGCCAGCAGTCGACCGGGACAGGGCTACACTGAAGCTTTCTTT.

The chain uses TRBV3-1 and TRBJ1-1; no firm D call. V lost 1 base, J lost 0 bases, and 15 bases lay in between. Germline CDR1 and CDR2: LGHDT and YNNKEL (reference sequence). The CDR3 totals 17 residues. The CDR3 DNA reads TGTGCCAGCAGCCAAGGTCGTCTAGGACTCATGAACACTGAAGCTTTCTTT. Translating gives CASSQGRLGLMNTEAFF.

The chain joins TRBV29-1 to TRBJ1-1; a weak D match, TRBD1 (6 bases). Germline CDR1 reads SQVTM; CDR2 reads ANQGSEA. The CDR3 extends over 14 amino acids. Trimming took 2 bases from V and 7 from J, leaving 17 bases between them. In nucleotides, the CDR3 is TGCAGCGTTGAATTGTGGGGGGCGCGCCATGAAGCTTTCTTT. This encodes CSVELWGARHEAFF.

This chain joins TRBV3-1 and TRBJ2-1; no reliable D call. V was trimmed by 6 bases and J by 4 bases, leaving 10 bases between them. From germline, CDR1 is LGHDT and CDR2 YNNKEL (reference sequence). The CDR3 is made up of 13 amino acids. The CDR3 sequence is CASSPRHYNEQFF. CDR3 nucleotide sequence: TGTGCCAGCAGTCCCAGACATTACAATGAGCAGTTCTTC.

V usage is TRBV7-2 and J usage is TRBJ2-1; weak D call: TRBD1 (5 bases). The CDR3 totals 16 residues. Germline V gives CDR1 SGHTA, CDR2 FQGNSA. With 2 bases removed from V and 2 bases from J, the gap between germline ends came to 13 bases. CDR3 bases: TGTGCCAGCAGCTTAAATTACAGGCTTACCTACAATGAGCAGTTCTTC. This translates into CASSLNYRLTYNEQFF.

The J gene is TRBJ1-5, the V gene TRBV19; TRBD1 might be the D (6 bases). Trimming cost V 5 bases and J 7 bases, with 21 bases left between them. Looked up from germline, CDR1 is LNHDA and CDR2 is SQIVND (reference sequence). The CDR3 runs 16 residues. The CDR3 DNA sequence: TGTGCCAGTAGTGTACGACCCGGGACACGCGCGCAGCCCCAGCATTTT. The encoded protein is CASSVRPGTRAQPQHF.

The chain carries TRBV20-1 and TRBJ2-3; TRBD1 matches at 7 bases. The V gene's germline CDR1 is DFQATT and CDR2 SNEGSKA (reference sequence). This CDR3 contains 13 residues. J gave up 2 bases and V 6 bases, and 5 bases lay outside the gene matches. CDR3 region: CSAPTGPTDTQYF. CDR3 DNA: TGCAGTGCCCCGACAGGGCCCACAGATACGCAGTATTTT.

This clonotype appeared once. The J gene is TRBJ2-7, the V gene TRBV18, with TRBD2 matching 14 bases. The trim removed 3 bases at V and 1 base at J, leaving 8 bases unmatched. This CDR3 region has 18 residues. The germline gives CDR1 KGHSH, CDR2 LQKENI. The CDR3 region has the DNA TGTGCCAGCTCACCCACGACTAGCGGGAGGGCCGTATCCTACGAGCAGTACTTC. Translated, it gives CASSPTTSGRAVSYEQYF. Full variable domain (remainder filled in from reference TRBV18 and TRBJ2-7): NAGVMQNPRHLVRRRGQEARLRCSPMKGHSHVYWYRQLPEEGLKFMVYLQKENIIDESGMPKERFSAEFPKEGPSILRIQQVVRGDSAAYFCASSPTTSGRAVSYEQYFGPGTRLTVT.

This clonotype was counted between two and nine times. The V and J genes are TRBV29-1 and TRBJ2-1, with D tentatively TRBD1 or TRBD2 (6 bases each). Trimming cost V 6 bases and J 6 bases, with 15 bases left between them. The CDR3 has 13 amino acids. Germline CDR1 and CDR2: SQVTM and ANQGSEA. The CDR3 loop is CSVEGGQINEQFF. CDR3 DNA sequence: TGCAGCGTCGAGGGGGGACAAATCAATGAGCAGTTCTTC.

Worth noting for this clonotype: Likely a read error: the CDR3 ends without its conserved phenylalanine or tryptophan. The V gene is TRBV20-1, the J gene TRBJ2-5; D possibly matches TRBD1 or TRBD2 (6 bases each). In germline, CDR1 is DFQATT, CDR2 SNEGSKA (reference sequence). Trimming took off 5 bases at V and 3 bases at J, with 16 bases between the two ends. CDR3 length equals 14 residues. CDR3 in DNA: TGCAGTGCTGCAGGGGCATGGGGGGAAGAGACCCAGTACCTC. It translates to CSAAGAWGEETQYL.

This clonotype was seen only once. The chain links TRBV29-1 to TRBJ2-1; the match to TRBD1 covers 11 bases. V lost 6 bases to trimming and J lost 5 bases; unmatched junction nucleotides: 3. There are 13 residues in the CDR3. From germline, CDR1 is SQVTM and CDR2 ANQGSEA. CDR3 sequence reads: CSVRTGGNNEQFF. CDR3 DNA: TGCAGCGTGCGGACAGGGGGCAACAATGAGCAGTTCTTC.

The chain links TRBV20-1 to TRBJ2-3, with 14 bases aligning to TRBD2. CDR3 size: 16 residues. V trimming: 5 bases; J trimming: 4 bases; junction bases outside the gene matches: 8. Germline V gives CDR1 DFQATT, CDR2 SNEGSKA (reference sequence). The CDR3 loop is CSAYTGTSGGADTQYF. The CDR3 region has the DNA TGCAGTGCTTACACCGGGACTAGCGGGGGTGCAGATACGCAGTATTTT.

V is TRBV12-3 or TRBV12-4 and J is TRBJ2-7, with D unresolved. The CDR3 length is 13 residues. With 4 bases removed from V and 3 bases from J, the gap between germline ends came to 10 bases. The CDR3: CASSSSLVYEQYF. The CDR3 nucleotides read TGTGCCAGCAGTTCGAGCCTCGTCTACGAGCAGTACTTC.

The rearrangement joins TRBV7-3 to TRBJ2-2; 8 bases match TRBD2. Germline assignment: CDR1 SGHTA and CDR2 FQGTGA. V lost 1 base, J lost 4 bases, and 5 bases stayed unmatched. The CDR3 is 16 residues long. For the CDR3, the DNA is TGTGCCAGCAGCTTAATGGGTACTAGCGGCACCGGGGAGCTGTTTTTT. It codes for CASSLMGTSGTGELFF.

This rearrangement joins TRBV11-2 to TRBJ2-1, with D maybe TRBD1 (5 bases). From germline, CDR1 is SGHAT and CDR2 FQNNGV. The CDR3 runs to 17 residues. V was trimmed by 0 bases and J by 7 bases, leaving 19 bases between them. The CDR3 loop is CASSLDLGRAALNEQFF. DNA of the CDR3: TGTGCCAGCAGCTTAGATTTGGGCAGGGCAGCTCTTAATGAGCAGTTCTTC.

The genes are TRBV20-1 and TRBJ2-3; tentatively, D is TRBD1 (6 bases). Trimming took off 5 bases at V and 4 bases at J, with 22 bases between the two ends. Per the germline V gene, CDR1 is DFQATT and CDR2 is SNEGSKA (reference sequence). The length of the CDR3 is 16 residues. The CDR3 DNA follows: TGCAGTGCTCGTCAAGGAACAGGGCTGCGGGCAGATACGCAGTATTTT. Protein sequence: CSARQGTGLRADTQYF.